Presented here are 5 T cell receptor beta chains from one specimen sequenced in a study of spatial heterogeneity in lung cancer. Sample time point: blood at routine non-recurrence follow-up after resection. TCRdb redid the calling of the 5' RACE reads with MiXCR, one entry per CDR3 protein. The repertoire consists of about 11,000 distinct CDR3 sequences, with about 9.5% occurring once and the leading ten covering less than 45%. The specimen comprised PBMCs, sampled at follow-up. These receptors all come from a female donor with early-stage non-small cell lung cancer.

This clonotype was recorded many times. This chain connects TRBV5-5 to TRBJ2-7, with TRBD2 matching 10 bases. Germline trimming cut 0 bases from V and 1 base from J; bases unmatched to any gene: 7. The CDR3 runs to 17 residues. CDR1 SGHKS and CDR2 YYEKEE come from the germline V gene (reference sequence). The CDR3 nucleotides read TGTGCCAGCAGCTTGGAGGGGTCTAGCGGGGGTTCCTACGAGCAGTACTTC. Amino acid sequence: CASSLEGSSGGSYEQYF.

Ten or more counts support this clonotype. One end of the junction does not line up with germline, which may come from a read error. This chain links TRBV7-7 with TRBJ2-1; no clear D. This CDR3 contains 16 residues. Germline CDR1 SSHAT, CDR2 FNYEAQ (reference sequence). Here the CDR3 reads CASSLGPPGSYNEQFF. CDR3 coding DNA: TGTGCTAGCAGCTTAGGACCCCCGGGCTCCTACAATGAGCAGTTCTTC.

This clonotype was counted many times. The chain couples TRBV24-1 to TRBJ2-3; a possible D gene is TRBD2 (5 bases). The germline V gene has CDR1 KGHDR and CDR2 SFDVKD. V lost 3 bases and J 6 bases, leaving 12 bases between the germline ends. The CDR3 consists of 14 residues. This chain's CDR3 is CATSDRSRVDTQYF. DNA of the CDR3: TGTGCCACCAGTGATCGATCGCGGGTTGATACGCAGTATTTT.

In its sample, this clonotype was seen many times. The chain is built from TRBV28 and TRBJ2-3; 7 bases fit TRBD2. V dropped 2 bases and J dropped 5; count of bases not matched to a gene: 7. Germline-derived CDR1 and CDR2 are MDHEN and SYDVKM. CDR3 length: 15 residues. The CDR3 nucleotides read TGTGCCAGCAGTTTAGTTCTGGGAGGGCTAGATACGCAGTATTTT. It is translated as CASSLVLGGLDTQYF. The complete variable domain, with remaining parts taken from reference TRBV28 and TRBJ2-3, reads DVKVTQSSRYLVKRTGEKVFLECVQDMDHENMFWYRQDPGLGLRLIYFSYDVKMKEKGDIPEGYSVSREKKERFSLILESASTNQTSMYLCASSLVLGGLDTQYFGPGTRLTVL.

This clonotype was picked up many times. This chain uses TRBV28 with TRBJ2-1, with a possible D match to TRBD2 (6 bases). From germline, CDR1 is MDHEN and CDR2 SYDVKM. This CDR3 comprises 15 residues. Deletions cut 4 bases from V and 9 bases from J, with 19 bases between. The CDR3 spells CASSSPGRDSGEQFF. CDR3 DNA: TGTGCCAGCAGTTCCCCCGGGAGAGACTCGGGTGAGCAGTTCTTC.